The entry that follows covers one T cell receptor beta chain sequence. The data stem from a study of sequential checkpoint blockade in melanoma. This CDR3 has 16 residues. CDR1 and CDR2 (germline): MNHEY, SMNVEV (reference sequence). The J segment lost 4 bases and the V segment lost 5 bases, leaving 12 bases of the junction unmatched. Regarding treatment: randomized to nivolumab then ipilimumab (arm A) or the reverse (arm B). Sequencing was performed with immunoSEQ multiplex PCR; in TCRdb, only in-frame clones are kept and a portion is missing. The repertoire holds about 28,000 clones, with roughly 91% as singletons.

The clonotype comes from a human donor with melanoma. V gene TRBV27 combines with J gene TRBJ2-5, with 8 positions matching TRBD2. Specimen: CD8+ T cells sorted from blood (inferred from file names), collected from a patient given nivolumab and ipilimumab in sequence. In DNA, the CDR3 is TGTGCCAGCAGTATTACCGGGACTAGTCGTGGAGAGACCCAGTACTTC. Its translation: CASSITGTSRGETQYF.